Each of the 6 T cell receptor beta chains below was sequenced from the same sample in a study of metastatic and nonmetastatic thyroid tumors. Before thyroid surgery, none of the patients had received any treatment. TCRdb re-called the PCR reads with MiXCR. The table lists roughly 20,000 clones, more than 25% of them singletons. The sample consisted of blood. The origin of the receptors is a female donor with papillary thyroid cancer or a benign thyroid nodule (not recorded which). Some clones in this sample may be carry-over from other donors' samples.

This clone came up a few times. The chain is built from TRBV6-6 and TRBJ1-1, with D maybe TRBD1 (5 bases). V was clipped by 4 bases and J by 5 bases, with 14 bases between them. Germline values: CDR1 MNHNY, CDR2 SVGAGI (reference sequence). The CDR3 spans 14 residues. CDR3 nucleotides: TGTGCCAGCAGTTCCTCGGCGGGGGGGACTGAAGCTTTCTTT. It is translated as CASSSSAGGTEAFF.

A remark on this clone: Compared with germline, one end of the junction differs, possibly owing to a read error. The chain combines TRBV6-2 or TRBV6-3 with TRBJ1-1; no firm D call. Germline CDR1 and CDR2: MNHEY and SVGEGT. This CDR3 spans 15 amino acids. The CDR3, as DNA: TGTGCCAGCAGTTATCTCGTGGGAAGGAACTCTGAAGCTTTCTTT. Its translation: CASSYLVGRNSEAFF.

This clone is labeled as hyperexpanded. The genes are TRBV6-2 or TRBV6-3 and TRBJ2-5; D possibly corresponds to TRBD1 (6 bases). The CDR3 sequence is 14 residues long. Between the trimmed V and J ends, which lost 7 bases and 1 base, there was a span of 13 bases. The germline V gene encodes CDR1 MNHEY and CDR2 SVGEGT. The CDR3 DNA reads as TGTGCCAGCACCATAACAGGGTTCCAAGAGACCCAGTACTTC. Its translation is CASTITGFQETQYF.

The chain is built from TRBV4-2 and TRBJ2-7, with 9 nucleotides matching TRBD2. CDR1 is LGHNA, CDR2 YNFKEQ, per germline. The CDR3 sequence is 15 residues long. V shed 2 bases and J 5 bases; nucleotides not matched to a gene: 7. The CDR3 DNA follows: TGTGCCAGCAGCCAACTGGCGGGAGGGCCGCACGAGCAGTACTTC. This translates into CASSQLAGGPHEQYF.

In this sample, this clone turned up many times. V gene TRBV25-1 combines with J gene TRBJ1-4, with 7 bases that match TRBD1. CDR3 length equals 15 residues. Germline V lookup: CDR1 MGHDK, CDR2 SYGVNS. V was clipped by 3 bases and J by 5 bases; unmatched bases: 6. The CDR3 nucleotides read TGTGCCAGCAGTGAGAGTAGGGGGCCCAATGAAAAACTGTTTTTT. This sequence encodes CASSESRGPNEKLFF.

This clone was seen many times. The gene calls are TRBV18 and TRBJ1-2; TRBD1 might be the D (5 bases). Germline values: CDR1 KGHSH, CDR2 LQKENI. This CDR3 has 14 amino acids. Trimming left V 3 bases short and J 4 bases short, with 12 bases between. The CDR3 nucleotides read TGTGCCAGCTCACCTTTCAGGGAAGGCTATGGCTACACCTTC. This sequence encodes CASSPFREGYGYTF.